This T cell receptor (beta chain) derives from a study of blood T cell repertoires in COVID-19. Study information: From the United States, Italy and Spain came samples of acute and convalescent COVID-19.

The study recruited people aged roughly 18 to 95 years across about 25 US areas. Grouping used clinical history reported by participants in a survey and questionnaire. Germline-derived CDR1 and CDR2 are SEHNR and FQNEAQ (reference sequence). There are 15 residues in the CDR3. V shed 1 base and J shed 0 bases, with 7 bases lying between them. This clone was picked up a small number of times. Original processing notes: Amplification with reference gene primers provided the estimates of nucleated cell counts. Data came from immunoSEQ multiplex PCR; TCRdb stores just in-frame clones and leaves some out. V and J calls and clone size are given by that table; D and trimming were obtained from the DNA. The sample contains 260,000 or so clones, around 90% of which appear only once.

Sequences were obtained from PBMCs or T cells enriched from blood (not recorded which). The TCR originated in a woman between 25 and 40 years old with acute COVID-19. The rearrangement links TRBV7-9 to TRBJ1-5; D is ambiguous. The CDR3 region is CASSLGEDSNQPQHF. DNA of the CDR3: TGTGCCAGCAGCTTAGGCGAGGATAGCAATCAGCCCCAGCATTTT.